These T cell receptor beta chains were read from a single sample in a study of radiation and T cells in renal cell carcinoma. Method: immunoSEQ multiplex PCR; TCRdb's copy keeps in-frame clones and lacks some. The sample gives 100,000 to 150,000 clones, about four fifths of which show up once; roughly 5.9% is in the top ten. The source was blood, collected from a patient whose treatment included radiotherapy and nephrectomy. The receptors were sampled from a man aged 50 to 59 with renal cell carcinoma. Both conserved end residues are part of each CDR3. Each record gives: clone size, V gene, J gene, D gene, CDR3 protein, CDR3 DNA. The D gene is left open where the match is weak. Part of the rows lack a size; the others show once, few, many or a class for expanded clones.

abundance: -; v_gene: TRBV4-1; j_gene: TRBJ2-3; d_gene: -; CDR3aa: CASSPQDGGRLADTQYF; CDR3nt: TGCGCCAGCAGCCCCCAGGACGGGGGGCGGTTAGCAGATACGCAGTATTTT
abundance: -; v_gene: TRBV19; j_gene: TRBJ2-5; d_gene: TRBD1; CDR3aa: CASSITGGTGETQYF; CDR3nt: TGTGCCAGTAGTATCACAGGGGGCACGGGAGAGACCCAGTACTTC
abundance: once; v_gene: TRBV6-5; j_gene: TRBJ1-2; d_gene: TRBD1; CDR3aa: CASSQDRSYGYTF; CDR3nt: TGTGCCAGCAGTCAGGACAGGAGTTATGGCTACACCTTC
abundance: -; v_gene: TRBV5-1; j_gene: TRBJ2-7; d_gene: -; CDR3aa: CASSLGTGPTYEQYF; CDR3nt: TGCGCCAGCAGCTTGGGAACAGGGCCAACCTACGAGCAGTACTTC
abundance: -; v_gene: TRBV4-3; j_gene: TRBJ1-3; d_gene: -; CDR3aa: CASSQDRLGTHGNTIYF; CDR3nt: TGCGCCAGCAGCCAAGATAGGCTGGGGACCCATGGAAACACCATATATTTT
abundance: -; v_gene: TRBV30; j_gene: TRBJ1-2; d_gene: -; CDR3aa: CAWKSGGPYGYTF; CDR3nt: TGTGCCTGGAAATCGGGGGGGCCTTATGGCTACACCTTC
abundance: few; v_gene: TRBV4-1; j_gene: TRBJ1-4; d_gene: TRBD1; CDR3aa: CASSHLLRGRWEKLFF; CDR3nt: TGCGCCAGCAGCCATCTACTCAGGGGGCGCTGGGAAAAACTGTTTTTT
abundance: once; v_gene: TRBV6-1; j_gene: TRBJ1-5; d_gene: -; CDR3aa: CASRDSSNQPQHF; CDR3nt: TGTGCCAGCAGGGACAGTAGCAATCAGCCCCAGCATTTT
abundance: -; v_gene: TRBV10-1; j_gene: TRBJ2-1; d_gene: TRBD2; CDR3aa: CASSESGGTNQFF; CDR3nt: TGCGCCAGCAGTGAGTCGGGTGGGACTAACCAGTTCTTC
abundance: -; v_gene: TRBV30; j_gene: TRBJ2-3; d_gene: TRBD2; CDR3aa: CAWGLAGVEDTQYF; CDR3nt: TGTGCCTGGGGACTAGCGGGAGTTGAAGATACGCAGTATTTT
abundance: -; v_gene: TRBV28; j_gene: TRBJ2-7; d_gene: -; CDR3aa: CASSSLRFSYEQYF; CDR3nt: TGTGCCAGCAGTTCTCTAAGATTTTCCTACGAGCAGTACTTC
abundance: -; v_gene: TRBV27; j_gene: TRBJ1-1; d_gene: -; CDR3aa: CASSTGMNTEAFF; CDR3nt: TGTGCCAGCAGTACAGGGATGAACACTGAAGCTTTCTTT
abundance: -; v_gene: TRBV4-3; j_gene: TRBJ2-1; d_gene: TRBD2; CDR3aa: CASSQVLAGSLDEQFF; CDR3nt: TGCGCCAGCAGCCAAGTGTTAGCGGGGTCCCTCGATGAGCAGTTCTTC
abundance: -; v_gene: TRBV5-8; j_gene: TRBJ2-5; d_gene: -; CDR3aa: CASSRWGETQYF; CDR3nt: TGTGCCAGCAGCAGGTGGGGGGAGACCCAGTACTTC
abundance: -; v_gene: TRBV19; j_gene: TRBJ1-2; d_gene: -; CDR3aa: CASIASANLYGYTF; CDR3nt: TGTGCCAGTATTGCATCGGCAAACCTCTATGGCTACACCTTC
abundance: once; v_gene: TRBV7-3; j_gene: TRBJ2-1; d_gene: -; CDR3aa: CASSLTAVYNEQFF; CDR3nt: TGTGCCAGCAGCTTAACTGCCGTCTACAATGAGCAGTTCTTC
abundance: -; v_gene: TRBV10-3; j_gene: TRBJ2-1; d_gene: TRBD1; CDR3aa: CAIRIPGQGNEQFF; CDR3nt: TGTGCCATCAGAATTCCGGGACAGGGCAATGAGCAGTTCTTC
abundance: -; v_gene: TRBV2; j_gene: TRBJ2-7; d_gene: -; CDR3aa: CASLSGTGPTYEQYF; CDR3nt: TGTGCCAGTTTATCGGGCACAGGCCCCACCTACGAGCAGTACTTC
abundance: -; v_gene: TRBV28; j_gene: TRBJ2-6; d_gene: -; CDR3aa: CASSTDGSSGANVLTF; CDR3nt: TGTGCCAGCAGTACGGACGGTTCGTCTGGGGCCAACGTCCTGACTTTC
abundance: -; v_gene: TRBV2; j_gene: TRBJ2-3; d_gene: -; CDR3aa: CASSAQLGWRDTQYF; CDR3nt: TGTGCCAGCAGTGCACAACTGGGGTGGAGGGATACGCAGTATTTT
abundance: few; v_gene: TRBV2; j_gene: TRBJ2-3; d_gene: -; CDR3aa: CASSERRFTDTQYF; CDR3nt: TGTGCCAGCAGTGAAAGGCGGTTTACAGATACGCAGTATTTT
abundance: -; v_gene: TRBV11-3; j_gene: TRBJ2-1; d_gene: -; CDR3aa: CASSLGFLAPTDEQFF; CDR3nt: TGTGCCAGCAGCTTAGGGTTCCTAGCGCCCACGGATGAGCAGTTCTTC
abundance: -; v_gene: TRBV5-1; j_gene: TRBJ2-1; d_gene: -; CDR3aa: CASSRDRTDNEQFF; CDR3nt: TGCGCCAGCAGCCGCGACCGGACAGACAACGAGCAGTTCTTC
abundance: -; v_gene: TRBV19; j_gene: TRBJ1-5; d_gene: -; CDR3aa: CASSIPWEGSNQPQHF; CDR3nt: TGTGCCAGTAGTATCCCCTGGGAGGGGAGCAATCAGCCCCAGCATTTT
abundance: -; v_gene: TRBV6-1; j_gene: TRBJ1-5; d_gene: -; CDR3aa: CASSAPRTGGNQPQHF; CDR3nt: TGTGCCAGCAGTGCTCCCCGAACGGGAGGCAATCAGCCCCAGCATTTT
abundance: -; v_gene: TRBV27; j_gene: TRBJ1-2; d_gene: -; CDR3aa: CASTRALGHGYTF; CDR3nt: TGTGCCAGCACCAGAGCCCTGGGGCATGGCTACACCTTC
abundance: -; v_gene: TRBV5-1; j_gene: TRBJ2-7; d_gene: -; CDR3aa: CASSGSGNEQYF; CDR3nt: TGCGCCAGCAGCGGGAGTGGCAACGAGCAGTACTTC
abundance: -; v_gene: TRBV29-1; j_gene: TRBJ2-1; d_gene: -; CDR3aa: CSERFALGVGEQFF; CDR3nt: TGCAGCGAAAGGTTCGCCCTAGGGGTGGGTGAGCAGTTCTTC
abundance: -; v_gene: TRBV6-1; j_gene: TRBJ2-7; d_gene: -; CDR3aa: CATSGWAYEQYF; CDR3nt: TGTGCCACCTCGGGTTGGGCCTACGAGCAGTACTTC
abundance: once; v_gene: TRBV18; j_gene: TRBJ2-7; d_gene: -; CDR3aa: CASSPPTYEQYF; CDR3nt: TGTGCCAGCTCACCTCCCACCTACGAGCAGTACTTC
abundance: few; v_gene: TRBV5-1; j_gene: TRBJ2-2; d_gene: -; CDR3aa: CASSPSTLYTGELFF; CDR3nt: TGCGCCAGCAGCCCCTCGACCCTCTACACCGGGGAGCTGTTTTTT
abundance: -; v_gene: TRBV19; j_gene: TRBJ1-1; d_gene: TRBD1; CDR3aa: CASREQGMDTEAFF; CDR3nt: TGTGCCAGTAGGGAACAGGGGATGGACACTGAAGCTTTCTTT
abundance: -; v_gene: TRBV28; j_gene: TRBJ2-7; d_gene: -; CDR3aa: CASTDSHGWYEQYF; CDR3nt: TGTGCCAGCACCGACAGCCACGGATGGTACGAGCAGTACTTC
abundance: -; v_gene: TRBV7-9; j_gene: TRBJ1-4; d_gene: -; CDR3aa: CASSFGGSNEKLFF; CDR3nt: TGTGCCAGCAGCTTCGGCGGAAGTAATGAAAAACTGTTTTTT
abundance: -; v_gene: TRBV28; j_gene: TRBJ1-2; d_gene: TRBD1; CDR3aa: CASRSTGGDNYGYTF; CDR3nt: TGTGCCAGCAGGTCAACAGGGGGCGATAACTATGGCTACACCTTC
abundance: -; v_gene: TRBV20-1; j_gene: TRBJ2-3; d_gene: -; CDR3aa: CSALGGSEYF; CDR3nt: TGCAGTGCTCTAGGGGGATCTGAGTATTTT
abundance: -; v_gene: TRBV7-8; j_gene: TRBJ1-2; d_gene: -; CDR3aa: CASSSTGYGYTF; CDR3nt: TGTGCCAGCAGCTCTACTGGATATGGCTACACCTTC
abundance: -; v_gene: TRBV15; j_gene: TRBJ2-3; d_gene: -; CDR3aa: CATSRGLATDTQYF; CDR3nt: TGTGCCACCAGCAGAGGATTGGCCACAGATACGCAGTATTTT
abundance: -; v_gene: TRBV5-1; j_gene: TRBJ2-5; d_gene: TRBD2; CDR3aa: CASSLGLAGDAETQYF; CDR3nt: TGCGCCAGCAGCTTGGGACTAGCGGGAGACGCGGAGACCCAGTACTTC
abundance: -; v_gene: TRBV30; j_gene: TRBJ1-4; d_gene: -; CDR3aa: CAWSQGSTNEKLFF; CDR3nt: TGTGCCTGGAGCCAGGGGTCAACTAATGAAAAACTGTTTTTT
abundance: -; v_gene: TRBV29-1; j_gene: TRBJ2-1; d_gene: TRBD2; CDR3aa: CSVRLAGYNEQFF; CDR3nt: TGCAGCGTCAGACTAGCGGGTTACAATGAGCAGTTCTTC